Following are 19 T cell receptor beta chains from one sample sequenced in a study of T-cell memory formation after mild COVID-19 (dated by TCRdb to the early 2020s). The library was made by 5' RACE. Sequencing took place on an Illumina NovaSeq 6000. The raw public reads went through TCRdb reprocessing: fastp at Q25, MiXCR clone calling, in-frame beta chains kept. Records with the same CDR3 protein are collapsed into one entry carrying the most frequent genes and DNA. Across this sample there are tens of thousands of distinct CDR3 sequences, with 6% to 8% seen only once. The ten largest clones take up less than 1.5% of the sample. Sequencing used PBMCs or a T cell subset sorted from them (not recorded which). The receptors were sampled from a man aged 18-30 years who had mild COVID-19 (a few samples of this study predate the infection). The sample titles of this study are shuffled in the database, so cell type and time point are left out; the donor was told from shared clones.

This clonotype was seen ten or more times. CDR3 sequence reads: CASSLGPGVGETQYF. The CDR3 DNA is TGTGCCAGCAGCCTAGGCCCGGGCGTTGGAGAGACCCAGTACTTC. J is TRBJ2-5 and V is TRBV7-3; no definite D call. V lost 5 bases, J lost 4 bases, and 17 bases lay in between. Germline lookup yields CDR1 SGHTA and CDR2 FQGTGA. The CDR3 consists of 15 residues.

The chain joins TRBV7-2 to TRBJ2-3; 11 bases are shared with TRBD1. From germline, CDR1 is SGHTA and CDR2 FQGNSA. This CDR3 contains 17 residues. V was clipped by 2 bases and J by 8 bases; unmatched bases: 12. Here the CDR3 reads CASSLWRGTGGSSTQYF. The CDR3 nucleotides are TGTGCCAGCAGCTTATGGCGGGGGACAGGGGGTAGTTCTACGCAGTATTTT.

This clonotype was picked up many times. CDR3 DNA: TGTGCCAGCAGTCTGGGAGTGAACACCGGGGAGCTGTTTTTT. It yields the protein CASSLGVNTGELFF. The chain couples TRBV6-2 or TRBV6-3 to TRBJ2-2; a possible D gene is TRBD2 (5 bases). The V and J ends lost 5 bases and 1 base respectively, with 8 bases between them. Per germline, CDR1 MNHEY and CDR2 SVGEGT. The CDR3 length is 14 residues.

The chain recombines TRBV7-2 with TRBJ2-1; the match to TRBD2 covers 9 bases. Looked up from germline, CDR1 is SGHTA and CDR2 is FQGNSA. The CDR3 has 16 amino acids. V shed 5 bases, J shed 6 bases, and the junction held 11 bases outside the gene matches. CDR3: CASSAPGLALVNEQFF. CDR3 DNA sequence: TGTGCCAGCAGCGCGCCGGGACTAGCCCTTGTCAATGAGCAGTTCTTC.

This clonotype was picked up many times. The CDR3 nucleotides read TGCGCCAGCAGGCTAGCGGGGAGCACAGATACGCAGTATTTT. Translation gives CASRLAGSTDTQYF. The rearrangement joins TRBV5-1 to TRBJ2-3; 9 bases align to TRBD2. The germline gives CDR1 SGHRS, CDR2 YFSETQ. The CDR3 is made up of 14 amino acids. J was trimmed by 0 bases and V by 5 bases; bases with no gene match: 1.

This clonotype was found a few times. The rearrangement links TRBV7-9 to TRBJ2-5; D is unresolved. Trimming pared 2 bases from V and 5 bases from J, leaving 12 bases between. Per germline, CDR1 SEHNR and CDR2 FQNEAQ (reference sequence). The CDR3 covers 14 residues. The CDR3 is CASSLSGSTETQYF. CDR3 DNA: TGTGCCAGCAGCTTATCCGGCTCCACGGAGACCCAGTACTTC. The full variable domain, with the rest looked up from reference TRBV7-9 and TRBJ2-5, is DTGVSQNPRHKITKRGQNVTFRCDPISEHNRLYWYRQTLGQGPEFLTYFQNEAQLEKSRLLSDRFSAERPKGSFSTLEIQRTEQGDSAMYLCASSLSGSTETQYFGPGTRLLVL.

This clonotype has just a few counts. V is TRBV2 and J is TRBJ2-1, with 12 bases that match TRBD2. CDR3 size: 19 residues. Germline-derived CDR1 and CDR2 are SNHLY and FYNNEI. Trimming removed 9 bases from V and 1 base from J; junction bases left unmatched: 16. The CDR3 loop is CASCPPTTSGGPSYNEQFF. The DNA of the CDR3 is TGTGCCAGTTGCCCCCCAACGACTAGCGGGGGCCCTTCCTACAATGAGCAGTTCTTC.

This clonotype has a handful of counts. The CDR3 region has the DNA TGTGCCAGCAGTCTACCGCCAGGGGAGACCCAGTACTTC. This encodes CASSLPPGETQYF. The rearrangement joins TRBV12-3 or TRBV12-4 to TRBJ2-5, with D maybe TRBD1 (5 bases). The CDR3 contains 13 residues. V lost 5 bases to trimming and J lost 5 bases, with 12 bases between them.

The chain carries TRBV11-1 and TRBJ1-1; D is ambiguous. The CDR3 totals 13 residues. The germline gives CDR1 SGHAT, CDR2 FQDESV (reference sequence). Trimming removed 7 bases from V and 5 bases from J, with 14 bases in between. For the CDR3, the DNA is TGTGCCAGCATCTCAGGTCCGGGGACTGAAGCTTTCTTT. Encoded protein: CASISGPGTEAFF.

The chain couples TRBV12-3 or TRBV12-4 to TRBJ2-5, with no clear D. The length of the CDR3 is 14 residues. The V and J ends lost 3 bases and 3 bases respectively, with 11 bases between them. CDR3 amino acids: CASSFRTTEETQYF. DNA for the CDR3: TGTGCCAGCAGTTTCCGGACCACTGAAGAGACCCAGTACTTC.

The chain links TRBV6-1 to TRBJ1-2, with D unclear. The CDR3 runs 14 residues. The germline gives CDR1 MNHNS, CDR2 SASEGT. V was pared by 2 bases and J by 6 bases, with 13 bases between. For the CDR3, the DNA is TGTGCCAGCAGTGAACGGGGATCCGCCCATGGCTACACCTTC. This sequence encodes CASSERGSAHGYTF.

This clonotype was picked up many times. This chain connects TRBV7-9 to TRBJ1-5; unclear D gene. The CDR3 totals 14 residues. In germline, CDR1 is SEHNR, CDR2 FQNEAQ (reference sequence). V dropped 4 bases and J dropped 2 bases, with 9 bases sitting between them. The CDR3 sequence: CASSSASGNQPQHF. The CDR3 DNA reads TGTGCCAGCAGCTCCGCGTCGGGCAATCAGCCCCAGCATTTT.

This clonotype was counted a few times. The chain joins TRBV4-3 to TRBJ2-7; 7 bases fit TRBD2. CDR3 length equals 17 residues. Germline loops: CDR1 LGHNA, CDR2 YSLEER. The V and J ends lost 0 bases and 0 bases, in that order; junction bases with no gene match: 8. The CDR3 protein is CASSQDLIAGTSYEQYF. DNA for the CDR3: TGCGCCAGCAGCCAAGACCTCATAGCGGGTACCTCCTACGAGCAGTACTTC.

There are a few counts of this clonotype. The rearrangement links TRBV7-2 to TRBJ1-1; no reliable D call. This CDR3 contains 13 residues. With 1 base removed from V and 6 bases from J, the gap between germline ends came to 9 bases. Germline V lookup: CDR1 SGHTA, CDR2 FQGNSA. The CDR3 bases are TGTGCCAGCAGCTTAGATGCAGAGGCTGAAGCTTTCTTT. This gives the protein CASSLDAEAEAFF.

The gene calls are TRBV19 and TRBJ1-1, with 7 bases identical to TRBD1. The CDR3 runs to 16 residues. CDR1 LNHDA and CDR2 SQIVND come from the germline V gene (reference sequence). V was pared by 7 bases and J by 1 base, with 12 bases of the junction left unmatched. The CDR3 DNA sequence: TGTGCCAGTAACCCCGACAGGGAAGAGAGGAACACTGAAGCTTTCTTT. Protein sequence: CASNPDREERNTEAFF.

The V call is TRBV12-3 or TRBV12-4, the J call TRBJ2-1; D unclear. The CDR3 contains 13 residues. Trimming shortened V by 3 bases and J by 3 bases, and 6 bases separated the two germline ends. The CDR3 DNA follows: TGTGCCAGCAGTTTTTGGGTCTACAATGAGCAGTTCTTC. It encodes CASSFWVYNEQFF.

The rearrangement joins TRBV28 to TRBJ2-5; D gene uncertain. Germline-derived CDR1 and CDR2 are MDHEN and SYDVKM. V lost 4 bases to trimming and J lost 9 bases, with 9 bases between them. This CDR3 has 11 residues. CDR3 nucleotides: TGTGCCAGCAGTTCGAGACCAGCCCAGTACTTC. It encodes CASSSRPAQYF.

CDR3 in DNA: TGTGCCAGCCGTCCGGGGTCGAACACCGGGGAGCTGTTTTTT. This sequence encodes CASRPGSNTGELFF. The chain couples TRBV12-3 or TRBV12-4 to TRBJ2-2; maybe TRBD2 (5 bases). CDR3 length: 14 residues. Deletions cut 8 bases from V and 0 bases from J, with 10 bases between.

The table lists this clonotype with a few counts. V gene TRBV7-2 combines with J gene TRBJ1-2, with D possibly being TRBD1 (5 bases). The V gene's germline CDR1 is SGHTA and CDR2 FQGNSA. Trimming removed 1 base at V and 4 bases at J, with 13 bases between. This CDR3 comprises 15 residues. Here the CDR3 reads CASSLGRGTIYGYTF. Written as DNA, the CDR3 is TGTGCCAGCAGCTTAGGGCGTGGGACCATCTATGGCTACACCTTC.